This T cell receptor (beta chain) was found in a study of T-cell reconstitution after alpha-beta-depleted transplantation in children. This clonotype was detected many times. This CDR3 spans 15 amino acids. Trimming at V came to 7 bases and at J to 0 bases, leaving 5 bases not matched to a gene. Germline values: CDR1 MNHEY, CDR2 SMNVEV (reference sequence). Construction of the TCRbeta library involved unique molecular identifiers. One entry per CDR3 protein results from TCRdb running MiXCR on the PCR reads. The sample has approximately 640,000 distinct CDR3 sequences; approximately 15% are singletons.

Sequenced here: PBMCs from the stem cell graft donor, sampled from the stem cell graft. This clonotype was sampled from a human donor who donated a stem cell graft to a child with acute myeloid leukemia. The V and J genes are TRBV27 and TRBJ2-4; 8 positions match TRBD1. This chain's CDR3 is CASTGQGLAKNIQYF. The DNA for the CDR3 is TGTGCCAGCACCGGACAGGGCTTAGCCAAAAACATTCAGTACTTC.